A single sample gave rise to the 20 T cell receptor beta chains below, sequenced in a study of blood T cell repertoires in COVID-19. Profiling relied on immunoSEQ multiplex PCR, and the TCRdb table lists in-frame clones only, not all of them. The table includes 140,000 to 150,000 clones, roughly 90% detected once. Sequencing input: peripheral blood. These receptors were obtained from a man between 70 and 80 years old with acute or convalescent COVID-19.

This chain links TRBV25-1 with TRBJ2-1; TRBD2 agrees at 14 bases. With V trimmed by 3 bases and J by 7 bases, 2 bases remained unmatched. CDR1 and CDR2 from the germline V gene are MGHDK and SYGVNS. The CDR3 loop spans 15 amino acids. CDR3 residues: CASSDWTSGRNEQFF. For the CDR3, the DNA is TGTGCCAGCAGTGACTGGACTAGCGGGAGGAATGAGCAGTTCTTC.

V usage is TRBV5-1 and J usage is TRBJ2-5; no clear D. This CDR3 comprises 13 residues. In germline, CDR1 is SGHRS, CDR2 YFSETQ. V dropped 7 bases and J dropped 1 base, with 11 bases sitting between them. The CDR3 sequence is CASFTTFQETQYF. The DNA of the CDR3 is TGCGCCAGCTTCACGACATTCCAAGAGACCCAGTACTTC.

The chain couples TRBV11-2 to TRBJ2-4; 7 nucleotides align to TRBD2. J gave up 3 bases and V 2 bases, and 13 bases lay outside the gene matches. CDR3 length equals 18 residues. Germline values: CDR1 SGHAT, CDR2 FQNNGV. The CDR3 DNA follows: TGTGCCAGCAGCTTACCCCGTGCGACGGCGGGAGTCAAAAACATTCAGTACTTC. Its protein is CASSLPRATAGVKNIQYF. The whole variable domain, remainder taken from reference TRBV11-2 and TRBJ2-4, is EAGVAQSPRYKIIEKRQSVAFWCNPISGHATLYWYQQILGQGPKLLIQFQNNGVVDDSQLPKDRFSAERLKGVDSTLKIQPAKLEDSAVYLCASSLPRATAGVKNIQYFGAGTRLSVL.

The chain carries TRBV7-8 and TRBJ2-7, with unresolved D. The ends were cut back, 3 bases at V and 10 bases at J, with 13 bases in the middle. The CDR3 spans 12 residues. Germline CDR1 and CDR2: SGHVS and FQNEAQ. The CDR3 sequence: CASSFEGGGQYF. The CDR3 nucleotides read TGTGCCAGCAGCTTTGAAGGCGGCGGCCAGTACTTC. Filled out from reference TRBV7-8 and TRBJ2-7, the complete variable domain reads GAGVSQSPRYKVAKRGQDVALRCDPISGHVSLFWYQQALGQGPEFLTYFQNEAQLDKSGLPSDRFFAERPEGSVSTLKIQRTQQEDSAVYLCASSFEGGGQYFGPGTRLTVT.

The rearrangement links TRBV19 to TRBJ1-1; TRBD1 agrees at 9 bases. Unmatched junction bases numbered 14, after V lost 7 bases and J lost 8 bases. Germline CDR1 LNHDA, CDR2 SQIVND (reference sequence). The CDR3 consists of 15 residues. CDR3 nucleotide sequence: TGTGCCAGTACTTCCGCCCGGGACAGGGAGTCGGAAGCTTTCTTT. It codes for CASTSARDRESEAFF.

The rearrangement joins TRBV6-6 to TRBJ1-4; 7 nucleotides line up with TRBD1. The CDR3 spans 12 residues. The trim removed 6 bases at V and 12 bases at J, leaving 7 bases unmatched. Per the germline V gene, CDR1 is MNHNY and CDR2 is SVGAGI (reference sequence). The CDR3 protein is CASSPQGGQLFF. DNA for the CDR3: TGTGCCAGCAGCCCCCAGGGGGGTCAACTGTTTTTT.

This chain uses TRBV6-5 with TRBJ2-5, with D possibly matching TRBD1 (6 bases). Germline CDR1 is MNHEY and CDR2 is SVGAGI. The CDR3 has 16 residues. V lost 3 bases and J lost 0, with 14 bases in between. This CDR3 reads CASSYSSRGHQETQYF. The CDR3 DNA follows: TGTGCCAGCAGTTATTCAAGCAGGGGACACCAAGAGACCCAGTACTTC.

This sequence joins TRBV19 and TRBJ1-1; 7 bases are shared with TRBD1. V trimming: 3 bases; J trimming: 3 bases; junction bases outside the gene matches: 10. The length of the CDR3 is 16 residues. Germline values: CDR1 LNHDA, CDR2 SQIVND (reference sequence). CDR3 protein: CASSMGTAWQDTEAFF. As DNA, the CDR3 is TGTGCCAGTAGTATGGGGACAGCTTGGCAGGACACTGAAGCTTTCTTT.

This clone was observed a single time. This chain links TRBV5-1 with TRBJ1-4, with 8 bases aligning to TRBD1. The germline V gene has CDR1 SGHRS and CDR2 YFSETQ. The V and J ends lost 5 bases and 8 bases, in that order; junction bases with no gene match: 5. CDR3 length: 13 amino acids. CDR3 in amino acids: CASRYRQGEKLFF. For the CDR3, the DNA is TGCGCCAGCAGATACCGACAGGGGGAAAAACTGTTTTTT.

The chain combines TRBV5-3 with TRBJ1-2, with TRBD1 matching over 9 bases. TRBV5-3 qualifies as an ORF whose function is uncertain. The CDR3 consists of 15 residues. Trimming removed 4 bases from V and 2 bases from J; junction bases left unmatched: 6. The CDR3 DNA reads TGTGCCAGAAGCCCTCACAGGGGGCTCAACTATGGCTACACCTTC. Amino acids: CARSPHRGLNYGYTF.

The CDR3 loop is CASRGPSYNEQFF. The DNA for the CDR3 is TGTGCCAGCAGGGGGCCGTCCTACAATGAGCAGTTCTTC. The chain recombines TRBV19 with TRBJ2-1, with TRBD1 matching over 8 bases. The J segment lost 1 base and the V segment lost 9 bases, leaving 2 bases of the junction unmatched. The CDR3 is made up of 13 amino acids. CDR1 is LNHDA, CDR2 SQIVND, per germline (reference sequence). The whole variable domain, remainder taken from reference TRBV19 and TRBJ2-1, is DGGITQSPKYLFRKEGQNVTLSCEQNLNHDAMYWYRQDPGQGLRLIYYSQIVNDFQKGDIAEGYSVSREKKESFPLTVTSAQKNPTAFYLCASRGPSYNEQFFGPGTRLTVL.

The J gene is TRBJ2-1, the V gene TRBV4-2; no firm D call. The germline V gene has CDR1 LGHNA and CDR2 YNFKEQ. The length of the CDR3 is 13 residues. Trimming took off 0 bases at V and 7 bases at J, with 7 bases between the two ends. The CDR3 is CASSQDPLNEQFF. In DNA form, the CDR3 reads TGTGCCAGCAGCCAAGATCCTCTAAATGAGCAGTTCTTC.

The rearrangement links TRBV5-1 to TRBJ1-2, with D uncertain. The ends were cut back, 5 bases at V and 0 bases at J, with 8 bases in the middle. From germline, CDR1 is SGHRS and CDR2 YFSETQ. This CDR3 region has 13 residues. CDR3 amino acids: CASSGQSNYGYTF. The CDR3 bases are TGCGCCAGCAGTGGGCAGTCTAACTATGGCTACACCTTC.

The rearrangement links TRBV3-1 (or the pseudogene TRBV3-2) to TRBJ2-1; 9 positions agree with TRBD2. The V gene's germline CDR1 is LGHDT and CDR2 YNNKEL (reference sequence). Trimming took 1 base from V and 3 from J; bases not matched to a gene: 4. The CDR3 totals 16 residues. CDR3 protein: CASSQGSGGLYNEQFF. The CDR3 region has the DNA TGTGCCAGCAGCCAAGGTAGCGGGGGCCTCTACAATGAGCAGTTCTTC.

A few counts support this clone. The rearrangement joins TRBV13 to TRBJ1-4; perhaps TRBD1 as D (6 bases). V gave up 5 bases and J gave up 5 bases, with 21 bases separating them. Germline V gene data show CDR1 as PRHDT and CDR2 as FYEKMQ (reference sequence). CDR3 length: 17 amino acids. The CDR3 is CASSLLVSGTRNEKLFF. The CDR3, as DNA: TGTGCCAGCAGCCTACTCGTGTCCGGGACACGGAATGAAAAACTGTTTTTT.

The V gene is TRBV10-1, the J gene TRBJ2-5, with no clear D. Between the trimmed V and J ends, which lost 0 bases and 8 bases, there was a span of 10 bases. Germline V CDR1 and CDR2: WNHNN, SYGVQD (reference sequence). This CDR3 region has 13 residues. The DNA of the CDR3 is TGCGCCAGCAGTGAGTCGTTGATCGGTACCCAGTACTTC. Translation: CASSESLIGTQYF.

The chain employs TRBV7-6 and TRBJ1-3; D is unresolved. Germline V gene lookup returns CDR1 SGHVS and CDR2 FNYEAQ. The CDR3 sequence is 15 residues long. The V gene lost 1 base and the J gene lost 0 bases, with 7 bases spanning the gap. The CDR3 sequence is CASSLGGGSGNTIYF. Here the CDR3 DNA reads TGTGCCAGCAGCTTAGGGGGAGGCTCTGGAAACACCATATATTTT.

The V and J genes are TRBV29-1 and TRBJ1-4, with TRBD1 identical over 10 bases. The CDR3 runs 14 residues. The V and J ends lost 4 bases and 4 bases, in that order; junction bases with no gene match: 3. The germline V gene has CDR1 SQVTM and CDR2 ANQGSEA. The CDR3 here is CSVGWDRGNEKLFF. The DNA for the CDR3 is TGCAGCGTTGGGTGGGACAGGGGTAATGAAAAACTGTTTTTT.

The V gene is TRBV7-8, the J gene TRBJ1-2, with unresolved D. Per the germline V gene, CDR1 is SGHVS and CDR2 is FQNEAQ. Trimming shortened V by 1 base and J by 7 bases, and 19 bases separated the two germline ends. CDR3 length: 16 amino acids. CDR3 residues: CASSLGGISVSAGYTF. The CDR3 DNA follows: TGTGCCAGCAGCTTAGGAGGGATTTCGGTTTCAGCTGGCTACACCTTC.

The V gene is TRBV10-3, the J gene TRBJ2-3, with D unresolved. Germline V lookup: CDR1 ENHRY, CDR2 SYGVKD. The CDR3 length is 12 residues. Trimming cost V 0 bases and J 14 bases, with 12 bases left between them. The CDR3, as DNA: TGTGCCATCAGTGAGTCGCCGAGACTTCGGTATTTT. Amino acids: CAISESPRLRYF.